This is a list of T cell receptor beta chains from one sample in a study of T-cell reconstitution after alpha-beta-depleted transplantation in children. TCRdb ran MiXCR on the PCR reads and lists one entry per CDR3 protein. The table has more than 250,000 distinct CDR3 sequences, roughly 9.5% seen once. This material consisted of PBMCs from the stem cell graft donor, taken from the stem cell graft. The receptors derive from a human donor who donated a stem cell graft to a child with SCID. The CDR3 runs from the conserved cysteine through the conserved F or W. Size tells how often a clone was seen (once, few, many) or the class of an expanded clone, and some rows leave it out.

abundance,v_gene,j_gene,CDR3aa
NA,TRBV4-2,TRBJ2-3,CASSPSVGSSTDTQYF
few,TRBV28,TRBJ2-3,CAIPDRSTDTQYF
few,TRBV5-1,TRBJ2-2,CASSLARGHTGELFF
NA,TRBV5-1,TRBJ2-7,CASSTQGASYEQYF
many,TRBV7-9,TRBJ2-1,CASSVAGGGEQFF
NA,TRBV5-1,TRBJ1-5,CASRLGTDGNQPQHF
NA,TRBV7-9,TRBJ2-5,CASSSIGSETQYF
many,TRBV20-1,TRBJ2-3,CSAIKADTQYF
few,TRBV5-1,TRBJ1-3,CASSSEGTTGNTIYF
many,TRBV7-7,TRBJ2-7,CASAPGSYEQYF
many,TRBV7-2,TRBJ2-2,CASSLRASGGTNTGELFF
many,TRBV7-3,TRBJ2-2,CASSPRDGTNTGELFF
NA,TRBV5-5,TRBJ2-3,CASSLVGQGADTQYF
once,TRBV7-8,TRBJ1-4,CASRRANSNEKLFF
NA,TRBV6-2/TRBV6-3,TRBJ2-7,CASSYSEGGYEQYF
many,TRBV15,TRBJ2-7,CATSRDSYEQYF
NA,TRBV20-1,TRBJ2-7,CSARDLGAAAYEQYF
few,TRBV5-8,TRBJ1-1,CASSLTRSTEAFF
few,TRBV1,TRBJ2-4,CTSSQVVVFWMNIQYF
few,TRBV29-1,TRBJ2-3,CSVLNPGGGTDTQYF
NA,TRBV15,TRBJ1-1,CATSRDLTDGAFF
many,TRBV29-1,TRBJ2-2,CSVGGTINTGELFF
NA,TRBV7-8,TRBJ2-7,CASSLGAKSGGQSSYEQYF
NA,TRBV10-3,TRBJ2-1,CASAIIGTGRTEQFF
many,TRBV5-1,TRBJ1-1,CASSLDRGMNTEAFF
NA,TRBV10-3,TRBJ2-3,CAISGSWTSGATDTQYF
NA,TRBV10-3,TRBJ1-6,CAISWQGPYNSPLHF
NA,TRBV9,TRBJ2-1,CASSVEGGGVYNEQFF
few,TRBV7-6,TRBJ1-6,CASSLQGDLRPPLHF
many,TRBV7-8,TRBJ2-1,CASSPFRDRSFNEQFF
many,TRBV7-9,TRBJ1-2,CASSFLQGDYGYTF
NA,TRBV25-1,TRBJ2-1,CASGRTGSYNEQFF
many,TRBV27,TRBJ1-1,CASSLVRTGVNTEAFF
NA,TRBV18,TRBJ2-7,CASSLTRGTGGASYEQYF
many,TRBV20-1,TRBJ2-7,CSAPSRGSYEQYF
many,TRBV3-1,TRBJ2-3,CASSHWDGSTDTQYF
few,TRBV5-1,TRBJ2-7,CASSLGSGGAYEQYF
many,TRBV5-1,TRBJ2-1,CASSSGGTGPYNEQFF
NA,TRBV10-3,TRBJ2-7,CAISELAGSRDEQYF
NA,TRBV6-1,TRBJ2-7,CASRTLNLAGGTYEQYF
few,TRBV7-6,TRBJ1-1,CASSHSQGSGTEAFF
NA,TRBV4-2,TRBJ2-5,CASSPSPKWTSNRETQYF
NA,TRBV27,TRBJ1-5,CASSTFNQPQHF
many,TRBV29-1,TRBJ1-1,CSGGQLNTEAFF
few,TRBV20-1,TRBJ2-2,CSASRGLVGTGELFF
few,TRBV3-1,TRBJ2-5,CASSRTGLQETQYF
few,TRBV18,TRBJ2-7,CASSPRGHAYEQYF
NA,TRBV5-1,TRBJ2-3,CASSLDDTDTQYF
NA,TRBV20-1,TRBJ2-2,CSTTDYNTGELFF
many,TRBV7-6,TRBJ2-1,CASSLGVGTGSYNEQFF
few,TRBV27,TRBJ2-7,CASSLMGQRFEQYF
many,TRBV29-1,TRBJ1-2,CSVVAGSYGYTF
few,TRBV24-1,TRBJ2-1,CATSDHQAGYNEQFF
NA,TRBV29-1,TRBJ2-7,CSVGGLSYEQYF
few,TRBV20-1,TRBJ1-4,CSVPDRGGKLFF
NA,TRBV7-6,TRBJ2-4,CASSRQKGDIQYF
few,TRBV6-5,TRBJ1-3,CASRQGVTIYF
many,TRBV12-3/TRBV12-4,TRBJ1-2,CASSLPPRYGYTF
many,TRBV11-3,TRBJ2-7,CASSLDGQVPSYEQYF